This T cell receptor beta chain emerged from a study of PD-1 blockade in classical Hodgkin lymphoma. The study's findings and limits: CD4+ but not CD8+ TCR diversity rose significantly by C4D1. Exclusion was applied to patients who started nivolumab under 1 year after ASCT. Relapsed/refractory patients reportedly had lower baseline diversity than newly diagnosed patients.

Concerning this clone: What it recognizes is unknown.

The method was immunoSEQ multiplex PCR; TCRdb's version includes in-frame clones alone and lacks a portion of them. The data hold 60,000 to 75,000 clones, with more than 75% observed a single time. All patients relapsed after autologous stem cell transplantation, and brentuximab vedotin exposure varied. Best responses included complete response and partial response; otherwise, the best response was progressive disease. The CDR3 loop spans 14 amino acids. Deletions cut 7 bases from V and 2 bases from J, with 12 bases between. The germline V gene has CDR1 WSHSY and CDR2 SAAADI. The material sequenced was peripheral blood mononuclear cells (PBMCs), taken at baseline. This sequence originates from a human donor with classical Hodgkin lymphoma. The chain combines TRBV10-2 with TRBJ2-1, with D perhaps TRBD1 (6 bases). The CDR3 DNA reads as TGCGCCAGCAATGAACAGGGAACCTACAATGAGCAGTTCTTC. It is translated as CASNEQGTYNEQFF.